The 18 T cell receptor beta chains reported below all come from one sample, sequenced in a study of blood T cell repertoires in COVID-19. The table came from immunoSEQ multiplex PCR; TCRdb's copy has only in-frame clones and leaves some out. The table lists 160,000 or so clones, roughly 80% of them singletons. The source material was PBMCs or T cells enriched from blood (not recorded which). The source of these receptors is a woman aged 40 to 50 with acute COVID-19.

This clone was seen ten or more times. The chain carries TRBV3-1 (or the pseudogene TRBV3-2) and TRBJ2-2; D is unresolved. The CDR3 runs to 15 residues. Germline V gene sequence: CDR1 LGHDT, CDR2 YNNKEL (reference sequence). The V end was cut by 6 bases, the J end by 0 bases, with 11 bases between. The CDR3 region is CASSHYPSNTGELFF. The CDR3 region has the DNA TGTGCCAGCAGTCACTACCCCTCGAACACCGGGGAGCTGTTTTTT.

The chain has TRBV18 and TRBJ1-2; 8 nucleotides match TRBD1. The CDR3 runs to 12 residues. Unmatched junction bases numbered 0, after V lost 3 bases and J lost 6 bases. CDR1 is KGHSH and CDR2 is LQKENI in the germline V gene. The CDR3 nucleotides are TGTGCCAGCTCACCGACAGGGGATGGCTACACCTTC. This sequence encodes CASSPTGDGYTF.

The gene calls are TRBV4-1 and TRBJ2-1; 7 positions match TRBD2. V lost 5 bases, J lost 1 base, and 5 bases stayed unmatched. Germline values: CDR1 MGHRA, CDR2 YSYEKL. The CDR3 consists of 15 residues. The CDR3 region is CASSDQAGSYNEQFF. CDR3 in DNA: TGCGCCAGCAGCGATCAAGCGGGATCCTACAATGAGCAGTTCTTC.

This chain connects TRBV18 to TRBJ2-1; TRBD2 agrees at 16 bases. Germline V lookup: CDR1 KGHSH, CDR2 LQKENI. The CDR3 is made up of 18 amino acids. After removal of 3 bases from V and 1 base from J, the junction contained 3 bases not matched to a gene. Written as DNA, the CDR3 is TGTGCCAGCTCACCGGGACTAGCGGGAGGGCCGTCCTACAATGAGCAGTTCTTC. It is translated as CASSPGLAGGPSYNEQFF. Full variable domain (missing parts from reference TRBV18 and TRBJ2-1): NAGVMQNPRHLVRRRGQEARLRCSPMKGHSHVYWYRQLPEEGLKFMVYLQKENIIDESGMPKERFSAEFPKEGPSILRIQQVVRGDSAAYFCASSPGLAGGPSYNEQFFGPGTRLTVL.

The genes are TRBV21-1 and TRBJ2-2; the table's D call of TRBD2 was not tested on the DNA. TRBV21-1 is described as a pseudogene. CDR3 length: 16 amino acids. CDR3: CASSKPGLAAPGELFF. In DNA form, the CDR3 reads TGTGCCAGCAGCAAGCCGGGACTAGCGGCCCCCGGGGAGCTGTTTTTT.

The genes are TRBV6-4 and TRBJ2-7; D call uncertain. This CDR3 has 14 amino acids. The V end was cut by 3 bases, the J end by 5 bases, with 14 bases between. Per germline, CDR1 MRHNA and CDR2 SNTAGT. CDR3 nucleotide sequence: TGTGCCAGCAGTGAAAACTCTAACCACCACGAGCAGTACGTC. Residues: CASSENSNHHEQYV.

The chain employs TRBV9 and TRBJ2-1; possible D gene TRBD2, 5 bases. The germline V gene has CDR1 SGDLS and CDR2 YYNGEE. CDR3 length: 15 amino acids. V was shortened by 5 bases and J by 2 bases, with 14 bases between the two germline ends. CDR3 bases: TGTGCCAGCAGAAAGGAGGACCAAGCCTACAATGAGCAGTTCTTC. Its translation: CASRKEDQAYNEQFF.

The genes are TRBV6-5 and TRBJ2-7; no reliable D call. This CDR3 is 12 amino acids long. V was clipped by 5 bases and J by 0 bases, with 5 bases between them. CDR1 and CDR2 from the germline V gene are MNHEY and SVGAGI. Written as DNA, the CDR3 is TGTGCCAGCAGTCTAGACTCCTACGAGCAGTACTTC. It yields the protein CASSLDSYEQYF.

The V gene is TRBV23-1, the J gene TRBJ1-1, with 7 bases that match TRBD1. TRBV23-1 is labeled an ORF, and its function is uncertain. The trim removed 2 bases at V and 3 bases at J, leaving 6 bases unmatched. This CDR3 has 15 amino acids. This chain's CDR3 is CASSQDRVRYTEAFF. The CDR3 nucleotides are TGCGCCAGCAGTCAAGACAGGGTGAGGTACACTGAAGCTTTCTTT.

The chain carries TRBV7-2 and TRBJ2-1; 11 nucleotides align to TRBD2. The CDR3 has 15 residues. Trimming removed 6 bases from V and 3 bases from J; junction bases left unmatched: 4. The V gene's germline CDR1 is SGHTA and CDR2 FQGNSA. The CDR3 DNA reads as TGTGCCAGCAGACAGACTAGCGGGAACTACAATGAGCAGTTCTTC. Amino acids: CASRQTSGNYNEQFF.

This clone was observed a handful of times. The chain combines TRBV9 with TRBJ1-2; tentative D call: TRBD1 (5 bases). Deletions cut 4 bases from V and 0 bases from J, with 7 bases between. Germline V lookup: CDR1 SGDLS, CDR2 YYNGEE. The CDR3 is made up of 13 amino acids. The CDR3 is CASSPDTNYGYTF. The CDR3 DNA reads TGTGCCAGCAGCCCGGACACTAACTATGGCTACACCTTC.

The chain links TRBV10-3 to TRBJ1-1, with D unresolved. Germline V gives CDR1 ENHRY, CDR2 SYGVKD. This CDR3 has 14 residues. V dropped 4 bases and J dropped 5 bases, with 14 bases sitting between them. The CDR3 DNA is TGTGCCATCAGTGGGGCTGTTCAGGCGACTGAAGCTTTCTTT. Encoded protein: CAISGAVQATEAFF.

This chain connects TRBV10-3 to TRBJ2-3; 7 bases map to TRBD1. Germline V CDR1 and CDR2: ENHRY, SYGVKD. V lost 4 bases to trimming and J lost 1 base; unmatched junction nucleotides: 11. This CDR3 has 17 amino acids. CDR3 residues: CAISATGRGYRTDTQYF. CDR3 sequence (DNA): TGTGCCATCAGTGCGACCGGCAGGGGGTATCGCACAGATACGCAGTATTTT.

Comment on this clone: One end of the junction does not line up with germline, which may come from a read error. CDR3: CASSPSEPGCTF. The CDR3 DNA reads as TGTGCCAGCTCACCTTCGGAGCCTGGCTGCACCTTC. The chain is built from TRBV18 and TRBJ1-2; D gene unclear. The CDR3 consists of 12 residues. Looked up from germline, CDR1 is KGHSH and CDR2 is LQKENI.

The chain employs TRBV12-5 and TRBJ1-5; D unresolved. Germline-derived CDR1 and CDR2 are LGHNT and FRNRAP. The length of the CDR3 is 17 residues. The V and J ends lost 0 bases and 0 bases respectively, with 12 bases between them. CDR3 amino acids: CASGLVLAAYSNQPQHF. The DNA of the CDR3 is TGTGCTAGTGGTTTGGTATTAGCAGCCTATAGCAATCAGCCCCAGCATTTT.

This clone was found once. The chain is built from TRBV4-1 and TRBJ1-1; 7 positions match TRBD1. The J segment lost 3 bases and the V segment lost 4 bases, leaving 8 bases of the junction unmatched. This CDR3 has 15 amino acids. Germline V lookup: CDR1 MGHRA, CDR2 YSYEKL. CDR3 sequence (DNA): TGCGCCAGCAGCCTCTGGGACAGTGAGGACACTGAAGCTTTCTTT. Its protein product is CASSLWDSEDTEAFF.

The rearrangement joins TRBV3-1 (or the pseudogene TRBV3-2) to TRBJ1-5, with 8 bases aligning to TRBD1. Looked up from germline, CDR1 is LGHDT and CDR2 is YNNKEL (reference sequence). This CDR3 comprises 14 residues. Trimming took 8 bases from V and 4 from J; bases not matched to a gene: 7. The CDR3 nucleotides read TGTGCCAGCTCGAGGGGACAGGCAAATCAGCCCCAGCATTTT. Its translation: CASSRGQANQPQHF.

This chain connects TRBV3-1 (or the pseudogene TRBV3-2) to TRBJ1-2, with no clear D. V was shortened by 4 bases and J by 0 bases, with 9 bases between the two germline ends. In germline, CDR1 is LGHDT, CDR2 YNNKEL (reference sequence). CDR3 length: 14 residues. This chain's CDR3 is CASSLHGANYGYTF. DNA of the CDR3: TGTGCCAGCAGCCTGCACGGAGCTAACTATGGCTACACCTTC.